Listed here are 32 T cell receptor beta chains from one sample, sequenced in a study of blood T cells in healthy people across ages. The authors ran a second PCR of about 6 to 11 cycles using a sample-barcoded 5' primer and a J-beta primer mix. MiXCR, applied by TCRdb to the 5' RACE reads, yields one record per CDR3 protein. This sample carries roughly 1,500,000 distinct CDR3 sequences, about 40% of them seen once, and the ten largest clones take 7.9%. Sequencing was done on a sample of blood. These receptors came from a woman aged 18-30 years in good health.

The rearrangement joins TRBV12-3 or TRBV12-4 to TRBJ1-2; D gene uncertain. CDR3 size: 12 residues. V was cut by 2 bases and J by 6 bases, with 7 bases left in between. The CDR3 sequence: CASSLRLNGYTF. CDR3 coding DNA: TGTGCCAGCAGTTTACGCCTAAATGGCTACACCTTC.

The DNA for the CDR3 is TGTGCCAACATTCCCGCCGGGGGGCTATACACAGATACGCAGTATTTT. This sequence encodes CANIPAGGLYTDTQYF. This chain links TRBV28 with TRBJ2-3; a possible D gene is TRBD2 (7 bases). The CDR3 is made up of 16 amino acids. CDR1 and CDR2 (germline): MDHEN, SYDVKM. V gave up 10 bases and J gave up 2 bases, with 22 bases separating them. Drawing the rest from reference TRBV28 and TRBJ2-3, the complete variable domain is DVKVTQSSRYLVKRTGEKVFLECVQDMDHENMFWYRQDPGLGLRLIYFSYDVKMKEKGDIPEGYSVSREKKERFSLILESASTNQTSMYLCANIPAGGLYTDTQYFGPGTRLTVL.

This clonotype came up a few times. The V call is TRBV28, the J call TRBJ2-4; D might be TRBD1 (6 bases). In germline, CDR1 is MDHEN, CDR2 SYDVKM. The CDR3 contains 13 residues. Trimming took off 7 bases at V and 7 bases at J, with 14 bases between the two ends. This CDR3 is CASTPQGLNIQYF. The CDR3 bases are TGTGCCAGCACCCCACAGGGTTTGAACATTCAGTACTTC.

This clonotype was detected a few times. The chain uses TRBV20-1 and TRBJ1-1; TRBD1 aligns across 7 bases. Trimming took 3 bases from V and 7 from J; bases not matched to a gene: 8. The V gene's germline CDR1 is DFQATT and CDR2 SNEGSKA (reference sequence). The CDR3 contains 13 residues. The CDR3 region has the DNA TGCAGTGCTAGGTCCCCCCGGACAGGTGAAGCTTTCTTT. Its protein product is CSARSPRTGEAFF.

This chain joins TRBV20-1 and TRBJ2-7; 8 bases fit TRBD2. This CDR3 region has 15 residues. Germline CDR1 and CDR2: DFQATT and SNEGSKA (reference sequence). V trimming: 3 bases; J trimming: 0 bases; junction bases outside the gene matches: 7. CDR3 DNA: TGCAGTGCTAGTCCGACGGGAGGGAGCTCCTACGAGCAGTACTTC. It specifies CSASPTGGSSYEQYF.

The chain uses TRBV12-3 or TRBV12-4 and TRBJ2-3; D may be TRBD1 or TRBD2 (5 bases each). V lost 3 bases and J 0 bases, leaving 10 bases between the germline ends. This CDR3 spans 15 amino acids. CDR3 amino acids: CASSLGTHSTDTQYF. The CDR3 DNA reads as TGTGCCAGCAGTTTGGGGACCCATAGCACAGATACGCAGTATTTT.

The chain has TRBV28 and TRBJ2-4, with TRBD2 matching 7 bases. The end of the DNA fits TRBJ2-5 better, so the J call may be wrong. This CDR3 comprises 16 residues. Germline lookup yields CDR1 MDHEN and CDR2 SYDVKM. CDR3 bases: TGTGCCAGCAGACCCAGGGCTAGCGGAAAACAAGAGACCCAGTACTTC. Protein sequence: CASRPRASGKQETQYF.

The V gene is TRBV20-1, the J gene TRBJ1-1, with D possibly being TRBD1 (5 bases). Germline V lookup: CDR1 DFQATT, CDR2 SNEGSKA (reference sequence). Trimming removed 1 base from V and 4 bases from J, with 13 bases in between. The CDR3 extends over 14 amino acids. CDR3 region: CSARGAGRVTEAFF. For the CDR3, the DNA is TGCAGTGCTAGAGGAGCAGGGAGGGTCACTGAAGCTTTCTTT.

This clonotype was detected a few times. The chain combines TRBV29-1 with TRBJ2-7; possibly TRBD2 for D (5 bases). The CDR3 is 11 amino acids. The V and J ends lost 6 bases and 7 bases respectively, with 13 bases between them. The V gene's germline CDR1 is SQVTM and CDR2 ANQGSEA. The CDR3 region is CSVGPRDEQYF. CDR3 DNA sequence: TGCAGCGTGGGCCCCCGGGATGAGCAGTACTTC.

This clonotype came up a few times. The rearrangement links TRBV7-7 to TRBJ2-3; a weak D match, TRBD2 (5 bases). V lost 2 bases and J lost 3, with 6 bases in between. CDR3 length equals 13 residues. Germline V gene data show CDR1 as SSHAT and CDR2 as FNYEAQ (reference sequence). CDR3 nucleotide sequence: TGTGCCAGCAGCTTACAGCGGACAGATACGCAGTATTTT. This sequence encodes CASSLQRTDTQYF.

J is TRBJ2-2 and V is TRBV11-2, with a tentative D call TRBD1 (6 bases). The CDR3 has 15 amino acids. Trimming left V 4 bases short and J 7 bases short, with 16 bases between. Germline CDR1 SGHAT, CDR2 FQNNGV. The CDR3 sequence: CASSSGGPTGGELFF. The CDR3 region has the DNA TGTGCCAGCAGCTCTGGGGGCCCGACGGGCGGGGAGCTGTTTTTT.

The CDR3 loop reads CSARETEYGYTF. CDR3 sequence (DNA): TGCAGTGCTAGAGAGACAGAGTATGGCTACACCTTC. The chain employs TRBV20-1 and TRBJ1-2, with a possible D match to TRBD1 (5 bases). Germline assignment: CDR1 DFQATT and CDR2 SNEGSKA (reference sequence). The CDR3 consists of 12 residues. Trimming removed 0 bases from V and 5 bases from J, with 7 bases in between.

The chain is built from TRBV6-2 or TRBV6-3 and TRBJ1-5; perhaps TRBD1 as D (6 bases). The germline CDR1 and CDR2 sequences are MNHEY and SVGEGT. Between the trimmed V and J ends, which lost 6 bases and 5 bases, there was a span of 14 bases. The CDR3 covers 14 residues. Here the CDR3 DNA reads TGTGCCAGCAGCCCACGGGGGGCGGATCAGCCCCAGCATTTT. Its translation: CASSPRGADQPQHF.

This clonotype was observed many times. The chain couples TRBV7-2 to TRBJ2-5; D not resolved. The V gene lost 4 bases and the J gene lost 5 bases, with 17 bases spanning the gap. The CDR3 contains 15 residues. Germline V gene data show CDR1 as SGHTA and CDR2 as FQGNSA. The CDR3 loop reads CASSSPSVGGETQYF. For the CDR3, the DNA is TGTGCCAGCAGCTCACCCTCTGTGGGTGGGGAGACCCAGTACTTC.

This clonotype came up a few times. The chain uses TRBV7-2 and TRBJ2-5; 7 bases agree with TRBD2. The J call is in doubt because the DNA end fits TRBJ2-7 better. The CDR3 length is 12 residues. Germline loops: CDR1 SGHTA, CDR2 FQGNSA. The CDR3 sequence is CASSSGTTEQYF. The CDR3 nucleotides read TGTGCCAGCAGCTCCGGGACTACCGAGCAGTACTTC.

The chain combines TRBV27 with TRBJ1-1; possible D gene TRBD1, 5 bases. V dropped 3 bases and J dropped 8 bases, with 13 bases sitting between them. CDR3 length: 13 residues. Germline assignment: CDR1 MNHEY and CDR2 SMNVEV (reference sequence). This CDR3 reads CASSFLGAAEAFF. The CDR3 DNA reads as TGTGCCAGCAGTTTCCTAGGGGCAGCCGAAGCTTTCTTT.

The chain uses TRBV7-9 and TRBJ1-2; no reliable D call. With 5 bases removed from V and 7 bases from J, the gap between germline ends came to 17 bases. CDR3 length: 14 amino acids. CDR1 and CDR2 (germline): SEHNR, FQNEAQ (reference sequence). CDR3 protein: CASSPQTHAGGYTF. The CDR3, as DNA: TGTGCCAGCAGCCCACAGACCCATGCTGGTGGCTACACCTTC. The complete variable domain, with remaining parts taken from reference TRBV7-9 and TRBJ1-2, reads DTGVSQNPRHKITKRGQNVTFRCDPISEHNRLYWYRQTLGQGPEFLTYFQNEAQLEKSRLLSDRFSAERPKGSFSTLEIQRTEQGDSAMYLCASSPQTHAGGYTFGSGTRLTVV.

The V call is TRBV10-1, the J call TRBJ2-1; 10 bases fit TRBD2. The V gene's germline CDR1 is WNHNN and CDR2 SYGVQD (reference sequence). With 6 bases clipped from V and 5 bases from J, the junction kept 4 bases outside the gene matches. The CDR3 spans 14 residues. The DNA for the CDR3 is TGCGCCAGCAGGGCCGGACTAGCGGACAATGAGCAGTTCTTC. Its translation: CASRAGLADNEQFF.

The J gene is TRBJ1-1, the V gene TRBV15; D not certain. The germline CDR1 and CDR2 sequences are LNHNV and YYDKDF (reference sequence). V was pared by 1 base and J by 1 base, with 7 bases between. The CDR3 consists of 14 residues. The CDR3 reads CATSRGLENTEAFF. Here the CDR3 DNA reads TGTGCCACCAGCAGAGGCTTAGAGAACACTGAAGCTTTCTTT.

The chain uses TRBV20-1 and TRBJ1-2; 7 bases agree with TRBD1. The trim removed 0 bases at V and 4 bases at J, leaving 8 bases unmatched. This CDR3 is 15 amino acids long. Germline V CDR1 and CDR2: DFQATT, SNEGSKA (reference sequence). CDR3 region: CSARDPTGAGYGYTF. DNA of the CDR3: TGCAGTGCTAGAGACCCCACAGGGGCCGGCTATGGCTACACCTTC.

This clonotype was counted a few times. This chain connects TRBV6-5 to TRBJ2-7; 8 nucleotides align to TRBD2. The CDR3 consists of 14 residues. V gave up 6 bases and J gave up 1 base; unmatched junction bases: 5. CDR1 is MNHEY and CDR2 is SVGAGI in the germline V gene. The CDR3 nucleotides read TGTGCCAGCAGACTTAGCGGGATTTCCTACGAGCAGTACTTC. This sequence encodes CASRLSGISYEQYF.

This sequence joins TRBV3-1 and TRBJ2-5; tentatively, D is TRBD1 (6 bases). Germline assignment: CDR1 LGHDT and CDR2 YNNKEL (reference sequence). The V end was cut by 0 bases, the J end by 4 bases, with 15 bases between. CDR3 length: 16 residues. CDR3 in DNA: TGTGCCAGCAGCCAAGAAGTCGGGGTAGGGGGAGAGACCCAGTACTTC. As protein: CASSQEVGVGGETQYF.

J is TRBJ1-4 and V is TRBV28; D is possibly TRBD1 (5 bases). The V gene lost 3 bases and the J gene lost 1 base, with 15 bases spanning the gap. Germline CDR1 MDHEN, CDR2 SYDVKM. This CDR3 is 17 amino acids long. In nucleotides, the CDR3 is TGTGCCAGCAGTTTGTACCAGGGCCGAGGAACTAATGAAAAACTGTTTTTT. Residues: CASSLYQGRGTNEKLFF.

This clonotype was seen a few times. The chain uses TRBV14 and TRBJ2-7; 13 bases fit TRBD2. The trim removed 3 bases at V and 0 bases at J, leaving 14 bases unmatched. The CDR3 extends over 20 amino acids. Germline V CDR1 and CDR2: SGHDN, FVKESK. CDR3 loop: CASSHLPGLAGAGSSYEQYF. CDR3 coding DNA: TGTGCCAGCAGCCACCTACCCGGACTAGCGGGAGCGGGAAGCTCCTACGAGCAGTACTTC.

This clonotype was observed a few times. The chain is built from TRBV7-2 and TRBJ2-7, with 11 bases fitting TRBD2. With 5 bases clipped from V and 3 bases from J, the junction kept 12 bases outside the gene matches. Germline V gene lookup returns CDR1 SGHTA and CDR2 FQGNSA. This CDR3 spans 17 amino acids. For the CDR3, the DNA is TGTGCCAGCAGCCCAAAACCCCGGCTAGCGGGAGGCTACGAGCAGTACTTC. Encoded protein: CASSPKPRLAGGYEQYF.

This clonotype came up a few times. This chain uses TRBV29-1 with TRBJ1-2, with 11 bases aligning to TRBD1. CDR3 length: 14 residues. The V gene's germline CDR1 is SQVTM and CDR2 ANQGSEA. The junction had 5 bases not matched to a gene; V was cut back by 4 bases and J by 4 bases. CDR3 in DNA: TGCAGCGTTGTTGGGACAGGGGGTGGCTATGGCTACACCTTC. It encodes CSVVGTGGGYGYTF.

This chain connects TRBV29-1 to TRBJ2-3; D gene unclear. The CDR3 sequence is 14 residues long. Germline V gene data show CDR1 as SQVTM and CDR2 as ANQGSEA. The germline V and J ends were trimmed by 4 bases and 0 bases, with 11 bases remaining between them. The DNA of the CDR3 is TGCAGCGTTGCGATGGGAAGGAGCACAGATACGCAGTATTTT. Protein product: CSVAMGRSTDTQYF.

The chain links TRBV25-1 to TRBJ2-1; D is unclear. The closer fit of TRBJ2-7 to the DNA end suggests the J call may be wrong. This CDR3 is built from 15 residues. Germline CDR1 and CDR2: MGHDK and SYGVNS. The DNA for the CDR3 is TGTGCCAGCAGCGACCCAGCGATCTCCTACAATGAGCAGTACTTC. It encodes CASSDPAISYNEQYF.

The rearrangement links TRBV4-2 to TRBJ2-7, with 9 bases lining up with TRBD1. V gave up 2 bases and J gave up 6 bases; unmatched junction bases: 11. This CDR3 is 16 amino acids long. Germline lookup yields CDR1 LGHNA and CDR2 YNFKEQ. DNA of the CDR3: TGTGCCAGCAGCCAATCAGGGGGACAGGGTGTCTCCGAGCAGTACTTC. This sequence encodes CASSQSGGQGVSEQYF.

V gene TRBV6-5 combines with J gene TRBJ1-2, with D possibly TRBD1 on 6 matching bases. Deletions cut 2 bases from V and 6 bases from J, with 22 bases between. The CDR3 has 17 amino acids. Germline values: CDR1 MNHEY, CDR2 SVGAGI. The CDR3 region is CASSYDAGALEYHGYTF. The CDR3 DNA reads TGTGCCAGCAGTTACGACGCAGGGGCCCTGGAATACCATGGCTACACCTTC.

This clonotype was counted between two and nine times. The V and J genes are TRBV14 and TRBJ2-1; D is uncertain. V lost 0 bases to trimming and J lost 4 bases, with 7 bases between them. The CDR3 totals 14 residues. Germline values: CDR1 SGHDN, CDR2 FVKESK. CDR3 sequence reads: CASSQDWAYNEQFF. CDR3 DNA sequence: TGTGCCAGCAGCCAAGATTGGGCTTACAATGAGCAGTTCTTC.

This clonotype was counted a few times. J is TRBJ2-3 and V is TRBV6-5; D is perhaps TRBD1 or TRBD2 (5 bases each). Trimming stripped 6 bases from V and 2 bases from J, with 9 bases between. The CDR3 spans 13 residues. CDR1 MNHEY and CDR2 SVGAGI come from the germline V gene. The CDR3 reads CASSRDLTDTQYF. In DNA form, the CDR3 reads TGTGCCAGCAGCCGGGACCTCACAGATACGCAGTATTTT.